This TCR beta chain derives from a study of T cell repertoires in cytomegalovirus infection. Study-level background: The public TCR beta signatures pointed to both CMV infection and matching HLA type.

Notes on the study in general: The ex vivo response showed dominance by HLA-C-restricted CMV-specific TCR beta clonotypes. Cumulative frequency (of public TCR beta family members) identified carriers of CMV plus the relevant HLA.

The germline V gene has CDR1 SGHTA and CDR2 FQGNSA. The CDR3 consists of 16 residues. V lost 1 base and J lost 4, with 11 bases in between. This clonotype has a count of ten or more. The antigen remains undetermined. Each CDR3 protein is one row after TCRdb ran MiXCR on the reads. Among about 130,000 distinct CDR3 sequences listed, 20% to 30% were seen once. Sequencing was done on a sample of PBMCs, sequenced either directly or after in vitro stimulation (not recorded which). The rearrangement links TRBV7-2 to TRBJ2-6; tentatively, D is TRBD2 (5 bases). This clonotype originated in a human donor in good health (CMV status not recorded). Some clones in this sample may be carry-over from other donors' samples. The CDR3 region has the DNA TGTGCCAGCAGCTTAGAGCCGGCGGGCGGGGCCAACGTCCTGACTTTC. Translating it yields CASSLEPAGGANVLTF.